Included here is one T cell receptor beta chain sequence, with context. Assay: immunoSEQ multiplex PCR; the TCRdb copy retains only in-frame clones and omits some. Here the sample spans 160,000 or so clones, nearly 80% being singletons. This record comes from a study of blood T cell repertoires in COVID-19. Study-wide context: Specimens from acute and convalescent COVID-19 originated in the United States, Italy and Spain. T cells, B-cell-depleted T cells, or PBMCs supplied cDNA or gDNA.

Germline V gives CDR1 SGHVS, CDR2 FQNEAQ. This CDR3 region has 15 residues. Deletions cut 1 base from V and 1 base from J, with 10 bases between. The chain carries TRBV7-8 and TRBJ1-1; TRBD1 might be the D (5 bases). This sequence originates from an elderly woman with acute or convalescent COVID-19. Sequencing was performed on peripheral blood. The CDR3 region has the DNA TGTGCCAGCAGCTTAGAGGGGAGGGAGAACACTGAAGCTTTCTTT. Its protein product is CASSLEGRENTEAFF.